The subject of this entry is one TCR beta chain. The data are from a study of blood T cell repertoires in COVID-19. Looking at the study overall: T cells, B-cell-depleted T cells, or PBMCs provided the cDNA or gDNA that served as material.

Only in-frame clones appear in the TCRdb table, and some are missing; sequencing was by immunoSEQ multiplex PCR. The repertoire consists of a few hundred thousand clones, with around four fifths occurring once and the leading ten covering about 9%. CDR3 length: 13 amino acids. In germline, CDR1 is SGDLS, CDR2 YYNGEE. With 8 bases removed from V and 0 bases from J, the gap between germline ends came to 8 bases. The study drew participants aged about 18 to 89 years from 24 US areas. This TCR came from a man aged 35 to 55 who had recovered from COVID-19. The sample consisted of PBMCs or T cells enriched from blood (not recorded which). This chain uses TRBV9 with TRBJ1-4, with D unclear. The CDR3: CASSQSTNEKLFF. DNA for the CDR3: TGTGCCAGTTCTCAGTCAACTAATGAAAAACTGTTTTTT.